These 10 T cell receptor beta chains came from one sample sequenced in a study of blood T cell repertoires in COVID-19. Profiling relied on immunoSEQ multiplex PCR, and the TCRdb table lists in-frame clones only, not all of them. Of fewer than 90,000 clones in the sample, around nine tenths were seen once. Sequenced: peripheral blood. The receptor source for this set is a middle-aged man with active or convalescent COVID-19.

The V call is TRBV25-1, the J call TRBJ2-1, with D maybe TRBD1 (5 bases). This CDR3 contains 12 residues. Trimming pared 4 bases from V and 6 bases from J, leaving 7 bases between. Per the germline V gene, CDR1 is MGHDK and CDR2 is SYGVNS. The CDR3 is CASSGQGNEQFF. Written as DNA, the CDR3 is TGTGCCAGCAGTGGGCAGGGCAATGAGCAGTTCTTC.

CDR3 protein: CASSHPYVLGGNTIYF. DNA for the CDR3: TGCGCCAGCAGCCACCCCTACGTCCTAGGTGGAAACACCATATATTTT. The chain uses TRBV4-1 and TRBJ1-3; no clear D gene. Germline CDR1 and CDR2: MGHRA and YSYEKL. V lost 3 bases to trimming and J lost 3 bases, with 15 bases between them. The CDR3 totals 16 residues.

This rearrangement joins TRBV19 to TRBJ1-6; no reliable D call. The CDR3 covers 13 residues. The V end was cut by 7 bases, the J end by 7 bases, with 11 bases between. Germline assignment: CDR1 LNHDA and CDR2 SQIVND (reference sequence). This chain's CDR3 is CASTRGGNSPLHF. CDR3 bases: TGTGCCAGTACTCGGGGAGGGAATTCACCCCTCCACTTT.

The CDR3 region is CASSLRGGLAGELFF. The DNA for the CDR3 is TGTGCCAGCAGCTTACGGGGGGGCTTAGCCGGGGAGCTGTTTTTT. The rearrangement joins TRBV5-6 to TRBJ2-2; 8 positions agree with TRBD2. CDR3 size: 15 residues. Trimming at V came to 2 bases and at J to 6 bases, leaving 6 bases not matched to a gene. CDR1 is SGHDT and CDR2 is YYEEEE in the germline V gene.

This chain's CDR3 is CASSDTVNTGELFF. CDR3 in DNA: TGTGCCAGCAGCGATACAGTGAACACCGGGGAGCTGTTTTTT. The chain carries TRBV5-4 and TRBJ2-2, with unresolved D. CDR3 length equals 14 residues. Trimming removed 4 bases at V and 1 base at J, with 8 bases between. CDR1 is SGHNT, CDR2 YYREEE, per germline (reference sequence).

The table lists this clone with a count of one. The rearrangement joins TRBV6-5 to TRBJ1-1; possible D gene TRBD1, 5 bases. Germline V gene lookup returns CDR1 MNHEY and CDR2 SVGAGI. This CDR3 region has 15 residues. The V end lost 6 bases, the J end lost 0 bases, and 14 bases lay between the germline ends. The CDR3: CASRATQVMNTEAFF. The CDR3 nucleotides read TGTGCCAGCAGGGCCACACAGGTAATGAACACTGAAGCTTTCTTT.

The chain links TRBV27 to TRBJ2-7, with 11 bases fitting TRBD1. The V gene end was trimmed by 5 bases and the J gene end by 4 bases; junction bases not matched to a gene: 13. Germline CDR1 reads MNHEY; CDR2 reads SMNVEV (reference sequence). The CDR3 is 17 amino acids. The CDR3 spells CASSHTQGQGASYEQYF. DNA of the CDR3: TGTGCCAGCAGTCATACCCAAGGACAGGGGGCGTCGTACGAGCAGTACTTC.

The chain joins TRBV7-7 to TRBJ2-2; D possibly corresponds to TRBD1 (6 bases). Germline V gene data show CDR1 as SSHAT and CDR2 as FNYEAQ (reference sequence). The CDR3 totals 15 residues. V was trimmed by 1 base and J by 0 bases, leaving 6 bases between them. CDR3 in amino acids: CASSLGTANTGELFF. CDR3 nucleotides: TGTGCCAGCAGCTTAGGGACAGCGAACACCGGGGAGCTGTTTTTT.

V gene TRBV4-3 combines with J gene TRBJ2-5; 7 nucleotides align to TRBD2. From germline, CDR1 is LGHNA and CDR2 YSLEER. After removal of 1 base from V and 2 bases from J, the junction contained 4 bases not matched to a gene. The CDR3 extends over 15 amino acids. DNA of the CDR3: TGCGCCAGCAGCCAAGGAGTGGGGGGGCAAGAGACCCAGTACTTC. Protein: CASSQGVGGQETQYF.

The rearrangement links TRBV24-1 to TRBJ2-5; 8 bases are a match to TRBD1. V dropped 1 base and J dropped 5; count of bases not matched to a gene: 8. Per germline, CDR1 KGHDR and CDR2 SFDVKD. CDR3 length: 16 residues. The CDR3 DNA reads TGTGCCACCAGTGATTTAGACAGGGGAGGCGGGGAGACCCAGTACTTC. This codes for CATSDLDRGGGETQYF.